This T cell receptor (beta chain) stems from a study of blood T cell repertoires in COVID-19. This clone was found a few times. Trimming pared 5 bases from V and 4 bases from J, leaving 21 bases between. Germline CDR1 is LGHNA and CDR2 is YSLEER. This CDR3 is built from 16 residues. Some clones are missing from TCRdb's copy, which holds only in-frame ones; the method was immunoSEQ multiplex PCR. Of approximately 210,000 clones in the sample, roughly 88% were seen once. The receptor comes from a man in his late teens or twenties with active or convalescent COVID-19. Sequencing used peripheral blood. J is TRBJ2-7 and V is TRBV4-3; TRBD2 is a possible D gene (6 bases). As DNA, the CDR3 is TGCGCCAGCAGCAAGCAAGCCCGCGGGACGGGGTACGAGCAGTACTTC. Its protein product is CASSKQARGTGYEQYF.